This T cell receptor beta chain stems from a study of blood T cell repertoires in COVID-19 (dated by TCRdb to about 2020). About the full investigation: Collaborator samples came from the United States, Italy and Spain and covered acute and convalescent phases of COVID-19. The prospective study material was composed of cDNA or gDNA derived from T cells, B-cell-depleted T cells, or PBMCs. Subjects who had been exposed to COVID-19, were actively infected with it, or had recovered from it provided the deeply sampled blood TCRbeta repertoires that made up the dataset. A freely available public database, intended as a resource for researchers studying the immune response to SARS-CoV-2, is where the repertoires were released. The samples were drawn from the first 160 participants of the ongoing ImmuneRACE study and from roughly 1,300 subjects provided by 6 global collaborators. A de-identified subject ID, COVID-19 status, age in years and sex were almost always included in the sample metadata. Where available, HLA class I and class II types were taken from metadata supplied by the sample provider and were not determined by assay-based typing. Overall results and qualifications from the work: The quantity of clinical and demographic metadata differed by source and by participant and was supplied without curation.

Enrolling through a virtual design, the prospective study's participants ranged in age from about 18 to 89 years and lived across 24 United States geographic areas. In the prospective study, cohorts were assigned on the basis of participant-reported clinical history obtained from a screening survey and a study questionnaire. Recovered participants in ImmuneRACE Cohort 3 were defined as having two consecutive negative NP/OP PCR tests, clearance from a healthcare professional, or resolution of symptoms. Each participant in the prospective study had whole blood, serum and a nasopharyngeal or oropharyngeal swab collected by mobile phlebotomists. Prospective study participants could optionally give additional blood draws and questionnaires over a roughly 2-month period. Before DNA extraction, prospective study blood samples were shipped either frozen or at room temperature. Of note for this clone: This clone's antigen is unknown. Base-call qualities are not available, and no considerably larger clone is one nucleotide away.

The immunoSEQ Assay, a bias-controlled multiplex PCR, was used to amplify TCRbeta CDR3 regions from genomic DNA. From the authors' description of their analysis: Nucleated cell counts per sample were estimated from amplification of reference gene primers within the assay. To quantify the absolute abundance of each unique TCRbeta CDR3 rearrangement, sequence reads were collapsed and filtered. For each sample, productive Simpson clonality was calculated as the square root of Simpson's diversity index across productive rearrangements. TCRdb retrieved this table from immuneACCESS and kept in-frame rearrangements only. Not all clones are present; in checked studies, unresolved V genes account for under half, and no reason is known for the remainder. Clonal size and the V and J genes are those of that table, whereas D and trimming came from the DNA. A total of 400,000 to 500,000 clones appear in this sample, over 75% of them only once. The ten largest clones add up to 1.5% to 2% of the sample.

V is cut back by 1 base and J by 7 bases, with 10 bases in the junction unmatched. The germline V gene gives CDR1 as MDHEN and CDR2 as SYDVKM. The CDR3 runs 16 residues from the cysteine to the phenylalanine. The DNA shown is the 48-base CDR3, in frame from base 1. Source material: PBMCs or T cells enriched from blood (not recorded which). The sequence was collected from a woman aged 40 to 50 who had recovered from COVID-19. In this chain, TRBV28 is recombined with TRBJ1-2, with TRBD1 identical over 9 junction bases. The CDR3 protein: CASSLSGTGLLGGYTF. The base sequence is TGTGCCAGCAGTTTATCGGGGACAGGGCTTCTTGGTGGCTACACCTTC.